This is a list of T cell receptor beta chains from one sample in a study of blood T cell repertoires in COVID-19. Libraries were prepared by immunoSEQ multiplex PCR; TCRdb keeps only in-frame clonotypes and omits some of them. There are some 150,000 clones in the sample; 75% to 85% occur only once, and about 15% lies in the top ten. Sequenced input: PBMCs or T cells enriched from blood (not recorded which). All receptors derive from a man in his fifties who had recovered from COVID-19. Each CDR3 is given with its conserved first and last residue. The D gene is left open where the match is weak.

j_gene | d_gene | v_gene | CDR3aa | CDR3nt
TRBJ2-7 | . | TRBV18 | CASSEARAYEQYF | TGTGCCAGCTCAGAGGCCAGGGCGTACGAGCAGTACTTC
TRBJ1-2 | . | TRBV6-5 | CASGGTVYGYTF | TGTGCCAGCGGAGGGACGGTCTATGGCTACACCTTC
TRBJ2-5 | TRBD2 | TRBV24-1 | CATSDFAGGRETQYF | TGTGCCACCAGTGATTTCGCGGGGGGGCGTGAGACCCAGTACTTC
TRBJ2-2 | TRBD2 | TRBV18 | CASSPGGGGTNTGELFF | TGTGCCAGCTCACCAGGTGGCGGGGGAACGAACACCGGGGAGCTGTTTTTT
TRBJ1-1 | . | TRBV27 | CASRPFLGNRGNTEAFF | TGTGCCAGCAGGCCCTTTTTGGGGAATAGGGGAAACACTGAAGCTTTCTTT
TRBJ2-5 | TRBD2 | TRBV5-1 | CASSPGLAGTNQETQYF | TGCGCCAGCAGCCCGGGACTAGCGGGGACAAACCAAGAGACCCAGTACTTC
TRBJ1-5 | TRBD1 | TRBV10-2 | CASSDDRGSQPQHF | TGCGCCAGCAGTGACGACAGGGGAAGTCAGCCCCAGCATTTT
TRBJ2-7 | . | TRBV10-3 | CAISEGGQTYEQYF | TGTGCCATCAGTGAAGGGGGACAAACCTACGAGCAGTACTTC
TRBJ2-3 | TRBD2 | TRBV29-1 | CSVSRTSGSTDTQYF | TGCAGCGTAAGCAGGACTAGCGGGAGCACAGATACGCAGTATTTT
TRBJ1-1 | . | TRBV6-5 | CASSPAAANTEAFF | TGTGCCAGCAGTCCCGCGGCGGCGAACACTGAAGCTTTCTTT
TRBJ1-1 | TRBD1 | TRBV18 | CASSPTSGQASEAFF | TGTGCCAGCTCACCAACTTCCGGACAGGCGTCTGAAGCTTTCTTT
TRBJ2-3 | . | TRBV25-1 | CASSDLLQGSTDTQYF | TGTGCCAGCAGTGACCTTCTACAGGGAAGCACAGATACGCAGTATTTT
TRBJ2-2 | TRBD2 | TRBV9 | CASSEPSGGSTGELFF | TGTGCCAGCAGCGAGCCGAGCGGGGGGAGCACCGGGGAGCTGTTTTTT
TRBJ1-2 | . | TRBV15 | CATSQDGAYGYTF | TGTGCCACCAGCCAAGACGGAGCCTATGGCTACACCTTC
TRBJ2-1 | TRBD1 | TRBV7-9 | CASMNLGQSYNEQFF | TGTGCCAGCATGAATCTGGGACAGTCTTACAATGAGCAGTTCTTC
TRBJ2-5 | TRBD1 | TRBV24-1 | CATSDLAGGAGAQYF | TGTGCCACCAGTGATTTGGCAGGGGGCGCCGGGGCCCAGTACTTC
TRBJ1-1 | . | TRBV2 | CASSDWQGYTEAFF | TGTGCCAGCAGTGATTGGCAGGGGTACACTGAAGCTTTCTTT
TRBJ2-7 | . | TRBV3-1/TRBV3-2 | CASSQDRGFTYEQYF | TGTGCCAGCAGCCAAGACAGGGGTTTCACCTACGAGCAGTACTTC
TRBJ2-1 | . | TRBV28 | CASRQQQGKQFF | TGTGCCAGCAGACAACAACAGGGAAAGCAGTTCTTC
TRBJ1-3 | . | TRBV7-9 | CASSLGAVRNTIYF | TGTGCCAGCAGCCTGGGGGCAGTCAGAAACACCATATATTTT
TRBJ1-1 | TRBD1 | TRBV25-1 | CASREPGQGALATEAFF | TGTGCCAGCAGGGAACCGGGACAGGGGGCGCTGGCCACTGAAGCTTTCTTT
TRBJ2-1 | TRBD2 | TRBV24-1 | CATQAAGGLNNEQFF | TGTGCCACTCAAGCAGCGGGGGGGCTAAACAATGAGCAGTTCTTC
TRBJ1-4 | . | TRBV5-5 | CASSLVAGPREKLFF | TGTGCCAGCAGCTTGGTCGCGGGCCCGCGAGAAAAACTGTTTTTT